This TCR beta chain was found in a study of blood T cell repertoires in COVID-19. Study at large: Both acute and convalescent COVID-19 samples were obtained from the United States, Italy and Spain. Sources were T cells, B-cell-depleted T cells, or PBMCs; the material itself was cDNA or gDNA.

Everyone who took part was roughly 18 to 89 years old, and they came from 24 US areas. Cohort 3 recovery required two negative PCRs, clearance, or symptom resolution. This CDR3 is built from 15 residues. The V gene's germline CDR1 is SGHTA and CDR2 FQGTGA. The V and J ends lost 1 base and 7 bases, in that order; junction bases with no gene match: 7. This table comes from immunoSEQ multiplex PCR, and its TCRdb copy is limited to in-frame clones, with some not included. The sample lists hundreds of thousands of clones; approximately 90% were seen once. The chain couples TRBV7-3 to TRBJ2-7; 10 nucleotides line up with TRBD2. The sample consisted of PBMCs or T cells enriched from blood (not recorded which). This sequence was found in a young man who had recovered from COVID-19. In DNA, the CDR3 is TGTGCCAGCAGCTTAAGCGCTAGCGGGAGAGGGGAGCAGTACTTC. Translating gives CASSLSASGRGEQYF.